The rows below give T cell receptor beta chains drawn from one sample of a study of Ad26.COV2.S vaccination and SARS-CoV-2 variants. The table came from immunoSEQ multiplex PCR; TCRdb's copy has only in-frame clones and leaves some out. This table has approximately 410,000 clones, about 90% appearing once. The sample here was peripheral blood, taken in a trial of Ad26.COV2.S vaccine versus placebo. The receptors derive from a person aged 18-60 years who received the Ad26.COV2.S COVID-19 vaccine or a placebo. Both conserved end residues are part of each CDR3. The order of the fields is V gene, J gene, clone size, D gene, CDR3 DNA, CDR3 protein. A D gene is named only where the DNA matches it firmly. Size is omitted from some rows. Given values are once, few, many or a class for expanded clones.

>TRBV7-9|TRBJ2-5|NA|TRBD1
TGTGCCAGCAGCTTACGTGGGACAGGGGAGACCCAGTACTTC
CASSLRGTGETQYF
>TRBV6-6|TRBJ2-2|NA|NA
TGTGCCAGCAGTTATGGATCTACGAGAAGCCCCGGGGAGCTGTTTTTT
CASSYGSTRSPGELFF
>TRBV4-1|TRBJ1-4|NA|NA
TGCGCCAGCAGCCAAGATTCGGGAGCAACTAATGAAAAACTGTTTTTT
CASSQDSGATNEKLFF
>TRBV6-6|TRBJ1-3|NA|NA
TGTGCCAGCAGTTACTCTGGGCCCGGAAACACCATATATTTT
CASSYSGPGNTIYF
>TRBV6-5|TRBJ2-1|NA|TRBD2
TGTGCCAGCAGCCGGACGGGGGGGGCGTTCGAGCAGTTCTTC
CASSRTGGAFEQFF
>TRBV19|TRBJ2-1|NA|TRBD2
TGTGCCAGTAGTCCCTCCGGGGGGGAGAAATTCGGTGAGCAGTTCTTC
CASSPSGGEKFGEQFF
>TRBV6-5|TRBJ2-3|NA|NA
TGTGCCAGCAGTTCCGGGACACGGGGTTCAGATACGCAGTATTTT
CASSSGTRGSDTQYF
>TRBV24-1|TRBJ2-2|NA|TRBD1
TGTGCCACCAGTGATGTCGGACAGGGCACCGGGGAGCTGTTTTTT
CATSDVGQGTGELFF
>TRBV27|TRBJ2-2|NA|NA
TGTGCCAGCAGCACCGGCAGGAACACCGGGGAGCTGTTTTTT
CASSTGRNTGELFF
>TRBV6-1|TRBJ2-7|NA|NA
TGTGCCAGCAGTGAAGTAGGCAGGGGAACCTACGAGCAGTACTTC
CASSEVGRGTYEQYF
>TRBV5-1|TRBJ2-1|NA|NA
TGCGCCAGCGGGGTGGAGGCTGAGCAGTTCTTC
CASGVEAEQFF
>TRBV6-2/TRBV6-3|TRBJ2-2|NA|NA
TGTGCCAGCAGTTACTCTCGGGGCGGGGAGCTGTTTTTT
CASSYSRGGELFF
>TRBV7-6|TRBJ2-2|NA|TRBD2
TGTGCCAGCAGCTTAGGACTAGCGGGGTCAACCACCGGGGAGCTGTTTTTT
CASSLGLAGSTTGELFF
>TRBV7-9|TRBJ2-6|NA|NA
TGTGCCAGCACTGCGTCTGGGGCCAACGTCCTGACTTTC
CASTASGANVLTF
>TRBV4-3|TRBJ1-5|once|NA
TGCGCCAGCAGCTTCAGGACAGAAGTTCAGCCCCAGCATTTT
CASSFRTEVQPQHF
>TRBV14|TRBJ1-2|NA|NA
TGTGCCAGCAGCCAAGATCCTGGAGCCTACTATGGCTACACCTTC
CASSQDPGAYYGYTF
>TRBV15|TRBJ2-1|NA|TRBD2
TGTGCCACCAGCAGGGTCCCCGGGTTAAGCGGGGGTGAGCAGTTCTTC
CATSRVPGLSGGEQFF
>TRBV11-2|TRBJ1-1|NA|NA
TGTGCCAGCAGTCCACGAGGGAACATGAACACTGAAGCTTTCTTT
CASSPRGNMNTEAFF
>TRBV12-3/TRBV12-4|TRBJ1-1|NA|NA
TGTGCCAGCAGTAGGCAGGGGAACACTGAAGCTTTCTTT
CASSRQGNTEAFF
>TRBV5-6|TRBJ1-6|NA|NA
TGTGCCAGCAGCTTGCGCGGCAGGCGGCGATCACCCCTCCACTTT
CASSLRGRRRSPLHF
>TRBV6-2/TRBV6-3|TRBJ2-7|NA|NA
TGTGCCAGCAGTTTCCAGGCCTACTCCTACGAGCAGTACTTC
CASSFQAYSYEQYF
>TRBV11-2|TRBJ2-7|NA|NA
TGTGCCAGCAGCTCCCCAGTTCCTATTACGGGGGAGCAGTACTTC
CASSSPVPITGEQYF
>TRBV12-5|TRBJ1-3|NA|NA
TGTGCTAGTGGTTTGAATGGAAACACCATATATTTT
CASGLNGNTIYF
>TRBV11-3|TRBJ2-5|NA|NA
TGTGCCAGCAGCTTAGAGACCCAGTACTTC
CASSLETQYF
>TRBV11-2|TRBJ2-1|NA|NA
TGTGCCAGCAGCTTAAACAGACTCCACTACAATGAGCAGTTCTTC
CASSLNRLHYNEQFF
>TRBV3-1/TRBV3-2|TRBJ2-2|NA|NA
TGTGCCAGCAGCCAGAACACCGGGGAGCTGTTTTTT
CASSQNTGELFF
>TRBV4-3|TRBJ1-3|once|NA
TGCGCCAGCAGCCACCCGCAACAAGGACGGACGACTGGAAACACCATATATTTT
CASSHPQQGRTTGNTIYF
>TRBV15|TRBJ1-5|NA|NA
TGTGCCACCAGCAGAGATGGGGTGTCCCAGCATTTT
CATSRDGVSQHF
>TRBV7-9|TRBJ1-4|NA|NA
TGTGCCAGCAGCCCGATCCTCGGGGTACGGAGACTGTTTTTT
CASSPILGVRRLFF
>TRBV7-2|TRBJ2-5|NA|TRBD2
TGTGCCAGCAGCTTGCTTGCTAGCGGGGGGGGTAGACAAGAGACCCAGTACTTC
CASSLLASGGGRQETQYF
>TRBV6-5|TRBJ2-2|NA|NA
TGTGCCAGCACCTTTTCCCCCAGGTGGGCCGGGGAGCTGTTTTTT
CASTFSPRWAGELFF
>TRBV7-9|TRBJ2-7|NA|NA
TGTGCCAGCAGCTTCTACGAAATGTACGAGCAGTACTTC
CASSFYEMYEQYF
>TRBV7-9|TRBJ2-7|once|TRBD2
TGTGCCAGCAGCTCCCTCTACCGGACTAGCGGGGGGGCCATCGAGCAGTACTTC
CASSSLYRTSGGAIEQYF
>TRBV6-2/TRBV6-3|TRBJ1-2|NA|NA
TGTGCCAGCAGTTACTCGGGCTATGGCTACACCTTC
CASSYSGYGYTF